The sample holds many counts of the clone carrying this T cell receptor beta chain. This sample is drawn from a study of patients and donors after allogeneic stem cell transplantation. V was trimmed by 6 bases and J by 4 bases, leaving 9 bases between them. There are 12 residues in the CDR3. TCRdb called the RT-PCR reads again in MiXCR, with one record for every CDR3 protein. The sample lists about a million distinct CDR3 sequences; roughly 18% were seen once. The rearrangement uses TRBV12-3 or TRBV12-4 and TRBJ1-1, with D uncertain. Source material: blood, either unsorted or a sorted T cell fraction (not recorded which). The receptor was isolated from a human donor who was either an allogeneic HSCT recipient or a stem cell or donor lymphocyte infusion donor (not recorded which). It is not recorded whose cells these are; they may come from a transplant donor. DNA of the CDR3: TGTGCCAGCAGGGCCTTTGGCACTGAAGCTTTCTTT. Protein: CASRAFGTEAFF.